This T cell receptor beta chain emerged from a study of cytomegalovirus exposure and HLA in healthy donors. Whole-study results and caveats: Being productive about 90% or about 30% of the time was typical of most TCR beta V segments in an earlier analysis. Specific recognition of CMV antigens was confirmed in vitro for a few chains (all CMV-associated). For TCR beta chains, V- and J-gene trimming was later linked to a missense DCLRE1C variant. Reported results showed that the classifier diagnosed cytomegalovirus status with high specificity and sensitivity.

The V segment lost 6 bases and the J segment 6 bases; nucleotides outside the gene matches: 17. From germline, CDR1 is MDHEN and CDR2 SYDVKM. The CDR3 is 18 amino acids. Primers for the PCR totalled 60 Vbeta and 13 Jbeta. Sequencing was performed with immunoSEQ multiplex PCR; in TCRdb, only in-frame clones are kept and a portion is missing. The sample has 150,000 or so clones, roughly 78% seen once. This clone has just a few counts. Its antigen is still unknown. The chain combines TRBV28 with TRBJ2-1; TRBD1 matches at 10 bases. The sequenced sample consisted of PBMCs. The TCR originated in a woman aged 40 to 55 in good health and CMV-seronegative. The CDR3 bases are TGTGCCAGCAGCCGTGTCCCGGGACAGGGGCCAGGAAGCAATGAGCAGTTCTTC. Its translation: CASSRVPGQGPGSNEQFF.